A single sample gave rise to the 8 T cell receptor beta chains below, sequenced in a study of graft-versus-host responses after intestinal transplantation. What these receptors recognize is not known. Some clones are missing from TCRdb's copy, which holds only in-frame ones; the method was immunoSEQ multiplex PCR. The sample yields some 50,000 clones, roughly 84% seen once. The sequenced sample was unstimulated CD4+ T cells sorted from spleen or lymph node cells, obtained before transplant. All receptors come from a human donor who was the organ donor for an intestinal transplant.

The chain couples TRBV19 to TRBJ2-5; D is undetermined. Germline assignment: CDR1 LNHDA and CDR2 SQIVND (reference sequence). V lost 2 bases and J lost 5, with 12 bases in between. The CDR3 is made up of 14 amino acids. CDR3: CASSIPGLGETQYF. The CDR3 coding sequence is TGTGCCAGTAGTATACCGGGCTTGGGGGAGACCCAGTACTTC.

The CDR3 is CASSEDSTDTQYF. The CDR3 nucleotides are TGTGCCAGCAGTGAGGACAGCACAGATACGCAGTATTTT. The genes are TRBV25-1 and TRBJ2-3; D gene uncertain. The V and J ends lost 3 bases and 0 bases respectively, with 4 bases between them. In germline, CDR1 is MGHDK, CDR2 SYGVNS. The CDR3 length is 13 residues.

The V and J genes are TRBV6-5 and TRBJ2-7, with D possibly being TRBD1 (5 bases). Germline-derived CDR1 and CDR2 are MNHEY and SVGAGI. Trimming removed 4 bases from V and 2 bases from J, with 9 bases in between. The CDR3 has 13 residues. The DNA for the CDR3 is TGTGCCAGCAGTTTGGACAAAACCTACGAGCAGTACTTC. Its translation is CASSLDKTYEQYF.

This clone appeared a single time. J is TRBJ1-2 and V is TRBV2; D might be TRBD1 (5 bases). V was clipped by 3 bases and J by 6 bases, with 8 bases between them. The CDR3 loop spans 12 amino acids. The germline CDR1 and CDR2 sequences are SNHLY and FYNNEI. The CDR3 nucleotides read TGTGCCAGCAGTGAGGGGGGAGATGGCTACACCTTC. Its protein product is CASSEGGDGYTF. The variable domain in full, with the rest retrieved from reference TRBV2 and TRBJ1-2, is EPEVTQTPSHQVTQMGQEVILRCVPISNHLYFYWYRQILGQKVEFLVSFYNNEISEKSEIFDDQFSVERPDGSNFTLKIRSTKLEDSAMYFCASSEGGDGYTFGSGTRLTVV.

The chain has TRBV6-1 and TRBJ1-1; D might be TRBD1 (6 bases). Looked up from germline, CDR1 is MNHNS and CDR2 is SASEGT. V was cut by 6 bases and J by 7 bases, with 12 bases left in between. The CDR3 is 12 residues long. CDR3 DNA sequence: TGTGCCAGCAGCCCCCGACAGGTTGAAGCTTTCTTT. It yields the protein CASSPRQVEAFF.

The chain uses TRBV6-1 and TRBJ1-3; no firm D call. Germline CDR1 and CDR2: MNHNS and SASEGT. This CDR3 has 12 amino acids. V lost 6 bases and J 3 bases, leaving 6 bases between the germline ends. Written as DNA, the CDR3 is TGTGCCAGCAGAGAACGTGGAAACACCATATATTTT. It yields the protein CASRERGNTIYF.

V and J are TRBV4-1 and TRBJ1-6; D not resolved. Germline V gene data show CDR1 as MGHRA and CDR2 as YSYEKL. This CDR3 spans 15 amino acids. V lost 0 bases to trimming and J lost 11 bases, with 14 bases between them. The DNA of the CDR3 is TGCGCCAGCAGCCAAGATAACCCCGTACGGACACCCCTCCACTTT. Amino acid sequence: CASSQDNPVRTPLHF.

The chain has TRBV30 and TRBJ1-4; possible D gene TRBD1, 5 bases. V gave up 0 bases and J gave up 10 bases, with 15 bases separating them. CDR1 and CDR2 (germline): GTSNPN, SVGIG (reference sequence). The length of the CDR3 is 14 residues. The CDR3 region has the DNA TGTGCCTGGAGTGTAGTGGGGGGAACTGGAAAACTGTTTTTT. Its protein product is CAWSVVGGTGKLFF.